This record concerns one T cell receptor (beta chain) sequence. The antigen it binds to is not known. Nothing much larger sits one base from this clone, and base qualities are not available. Germline trimming: 1 base from V, 3 bases from J; junction bases outside gene matches: 3. Based on the germline V gene, the CDR1 and CDR2 sequences are SGHVS and FQNEAQ. The CDR3 spans 14 residues, from the cysteine through the phenylalanine. Only the CDR3 portion is preserved as DNA: 42 bases, with reading frame beginning at the first base. This entry comes from a study of cytomegalovirus exposure and HLA in healthy donors (dated by TCRdb to 2015 to 2018). Study-wide context: According to an earlier analysis of a few hundred of the donors, 150 million to 200 million T cells yielded 117 million unique TCR beta sequences and around 280 Gb of sequence data. Every repertoire in the discovery cohort had been generated on one and the same sequencing platform. The number of donors typed differed by locus, with roughly 620-640 for A, B, C, DRB1 and DQB1, roughly 520 for DQA1, about 610 for DPA1, and over 400 for DPB1. In an earlier analysis of roughly 540 of the donors, high-throughput TCR beta sequencing was used to judge whether each TCR beta V gene segment behaved as functional or pseudogenic. The study profiled the T cell repertoires of hundreds of subjects by immunosequencing and related them to cytomegalovirus serostatus. Along with the approximately 650-subject first cohort, a separate validation cohort of approximately 110 different subjects was used. To study patterns of TCR occurrence, a later analysis re-analyzed previously published TCR beta repertoires from several hundred donors and added high-resolution HLA genotyping. The study aimed to test whether signatures of past pathogen exposure could be identified by cataloging public T cell receptors. The genetic ancestry cluster associated with self-reported Caucasian donors included 81% of the approximately 430 genotyped donors. In the later analysis, no new phenotypic data were used to find candidate immune exposures; instead, reliance was placed on TCR beta sequences and their occurrence across donors. Among roughly 400 genotyped donors of the cohort, an average of around 250,000 unique TCR beta nucleotide sequences was sequenced per donor, of which about 18% were non-productive. HLA typing covered class I and class II loci at four-digit resolution. Donor age, sex, ethnicity and CMV serostatus were compiled alongside the repertoire data. Approximately 310 gigabases of sequencing data and 70 million to 95 million unique TCR sequences made up an early release that covered over 550 HLA-typed donors. About five DR-DQ haplotypes were treated as single units for association and clustering because of strong linkage in the cohort. In a later genetic analysis, genome-wide SNP genotypes for about 65% of the 666 donors were used, and that subset was treated as a discovery cohort. To predict cytomegalovirus infection status, the study brought together high-throughput TCR immunosequencing, statistical association of individual TCRs with disease status, and machine learning. What the research found in general, with its limitations: According to a later genetic analysis, donors in an Asian-associated ancestry cluster had fewer N-insertions in productive TCRs than the approximately 610-donor mean. A later analysis reported that several top co-occurrence clusters appeared linked to parvovirus B19, influenza, CMV and Epstein-Barr virus. In a later genetic analysis, a missense DCLRE1C variant was associated with V-gene and J-gene trimming of TCR beta chains, and the association was replicated in an independent cohort. HLA typing was unavailable for some donors at each locus, so association tests used only the typed subset. Broadly in line with IMGT annotations, most TCR beta V segments showed up in productive rearrangements about 87% or about 30% of the time in an earlier analysis of 587 of the donors. According to a later analysis, TCR association rates differed among HLA loci, with DRB1 alleles showing the most associated TCRs and HLA-C alleles showing the fewest. For the cohort, immune exposure information was limited to CMV serostatus. Approximately 18 rarely observed V segments, including chromosome 9 orphons, were excluded from the earlier analysis of 550 to 700 of the donors because counts were too low. Most TCR sequences were observed very rarely across donors, whereas some public TCRs were present in many individuals. Specific HLA alleles were associated with 16,951 TCR beta sequences at a false discovery rate of 0.05 in a later analysis. Assigning TCR associations to individual alleles was difficult when HLA alleles, especially DR and DQ, strongly co-occurred. Compared with equally common non-associated chains, HLA-associated TCR beta chains in a later analysis were more clonally expanded and had lower generation probabilities. In vitro tests confirmed that a few of the cytomegalovirus-associated TCR beta chains recognize cytomegalovirus antigens. In both the original and validation cohorts, the classifier was reported to diagnose cytomegalovirus status with high specificity and sensitivity. A further reported finding was that TCR beta sequences accurately predicted the HLA-A and HLA-B alleles for most subjects in the first cohort. In this cohort, only TCR beta chains were sequenced, and detectable features were limited by the absence of alpha or paired-chain data. The presence/absence analyses assumed that sequencing depth was roughly uniform across donors, and that assumption may not be true. According to a later analysis, most CMV-associated TCR beta chains appeared to be HLA-restricted, and the HLA associations seemed to be driven largely by CMV exposure. Because the 87-base-pair reads could not distinguish some IMGT-functional V segments, including TRBV6-2 and TRBV6-3, those segments were excluded. The study listed 150 to 200 TCR beta chains as associated with cytomegalovirus. Correlated functional status among segregating V segments might reflect linkage disequilibrium, but an unknown experimental factor could not be ruled out. It was suggested by the authors that the approach could potentially be generalized to other disease states and immunological phenotypes. The sequencing pipeline was judged likely to have produced a cluster of highly shared sequence variants as a technical artifact.

The protocol used for the library was the immunoSEQ multiplex PCR assay. The multiplex PCR relied on a mix of 60 forward primers for TCR Vbeta segments and 13 reverse primers for TCR Jbeta segments. The CDR3 region of rearranged TCR beta genes was amplified from genomic DNA with a multiplex PCR assay. Amplified TCR beta libraries were sequenced as 87-base-pair reads on the Illumina HiSeq System. In the paper's pipeline: In a later analysis, approximately 74 million unique TCR beta chains were counted across the 500 to 850 repertoires, and some 10 million of these chains were shared by at least two donors. A nearest-neighbor algorithm error-corrected the raw reads and collapsed the reads into unique sequences, merging closely related sequences to remove PCR and sequencing errors. V, D and J gene segments were assigned by aligning CDR3 sequences to IMGT reference sequences. For a sequence to be retained, a match of at least six nucleotides to both a V gene segment and a J gene segment was required. Rearrangements were classified as productive when the CDR3 lacked stop codons and remained in frame with V and J, and all other rearrangements were classified as non-productive. CDR3 was defined according to IMGT convention as the region running from the second conserved V-encoded cysteine to the conserved J-encoded phenylalanine. The earlier analysis of 587 of the donors excluded any sequence lacking an unambiguous match to a single V gene segment. In an earlier analysis of some 590 of the donors, a V segment was called functional when productive rearrangements were above 56.7%, and segregating when the standard deviation between donors exceeded 5%. A statistical classification framework was built for diagnosing cytomegalovirus status from the catalog of TCR beta chain sequences. In a later analysis, V and J genes were assigned by comparing TCR nucleotide sequences against IMGT/GENE-DB human TR gene sequences. Using the TCRdist pipeline, a later analysis assigned CDR3 sequences along with most-parsimonious VDJ recombination scenarios. A later analysis defined each TCR beta chain by its CDR3 amino acid sequence plus V-gene family, and excluded reads lacking a unique V-gene family. In a later analysis, several hundred highly shared, low-generation-probability nucleotide sequences were removed to address suspected cross-contamination and a sequencing artifact. For each public chain, a later analysis derived a clonal expansion index from normalized ranks of inferred template counts within each repertoire. In a later analysis, generation probabilities were computed with a VDJ recombination model fitted to out-of-frame rearrangements, and the resulting probabilities were checked against IGoR. In a later analysis, hypergeometric tests were used to score TCR-TCR, TCR-HLA and TCR-CMV co-occurrence, with a repertoire-size bias correction applied to TCR pairs. A later analysis estimated false discovery rates by permuting HLA or CMV assignments 20 times. In a later analysis, co-occurring TCRs were grouped using DBSCAN, with TCRdist sequence similarity added in when clustering inside HLA-allele-positive subsets. Co-occurrence clustering excluded repertoires with fewer than 30,000 or more than 120,000 public chains, plus five with anomalous nucleotide sharing. Held by TCRdb, this immuneACCESS table contains in-frame sequences only and omits some clones. Under half of the omission traces to an unresolved V gene where checked; the cause of the rest is unknown. The V and J calls and clone size are taken from that table; D and trimming were inferred from the DNA. The sample table contains 200,000 or so clones; only one count was recorded for 82% of them. The ten top clones hold 0.098% of the sample.

In total, approximately 690 healthy bone marrow donors made up the cohort. Cohort members were all nominally healthy when sampled, although unrecorded immune exposures were likely present. The donor tested CMV seronegative and was one of the 352 seronegative cohort members. A peripheral blood sample was provided by each donor, and peripheral blood mononuclear cells were used for TCR beta sequencing. Genomic DNA was extracted from the blood cell samples with the Qiagen DNeasy Blood Extraction Kit. The sequencing input was PBMCs. The V and J segments used are TRBV7-8 and TRBJ2-7, with 7 bases in between that match TRBD2. The origin of this receptor is a boy aged 2 to 10 in good health and CMV-seronegative. The bases are TGTGCCAGCAGCTTAGTCGGGGGGAACTACGAGCAGTACTTC. Its coded protein is CASSLVGGNYEQYF.